The next 22 T cell receptor beta chains were all read from a single sample in a study of cytomegalovirus exposure and HLA in healthy donors. Primers included in the PCR were 60 Vbeta and 13 Jbeta primers. Repertoires were generated with immunoSEQ multiplex PCR, while TCRdb's copy carries only in-frame clones and drops some. In the table there are over 60,000 clones, about 69% of which are singletons. Specimen: PBMCs. Receptor source: a woman in her thirties in good health and CMV-seronegative.

The chain combines TRBV30 with TRBJ2-2, with TRBD2 identical over 8 bases. This CDR3 spans 15 amino acids. CDR1 and CDR2 from the germline V gene are GTSNPN and SVGIG (reference sequence). Losses at the gene ends were 4 bases for V and 5 bases for J; bases not matched to a gene: 9. Here the CDR3 reads CAWNSGAEGTGELFF. In DNA form, the CDR3 reads TGTGCCTGGAATAGCGGGGCCGAGGGGACCGGGGAGCTGTTTTTT. Based on the CDR3 plus reference TRBV30 and TRBJ2-2, the full variable domain is SQTIHQWPATLVQPVGSPLSLECTVEGTSNPNLYWYRQAAGRGLQLLFYSVGIGQISSEVPQNLSASRPQDRQFILSSKKLLLSDSGFYLCAWNSGAEGTGELFFGEGSRLTVL.

The chain is built from TRBV6-5 and TRBJ1-2; D is unresolved. This CDR3 comprises 13 residues. Germline V lookup: CDR1 MNHEY, CDR2 SVGAGI. Deletions cut 10 bases from V and 4 bases from J, with 16 bases between. CDR3 residues: CATRGVLGYGYTF. In nucleotides, the CDR3 is TGTGCCACCCGCGGGGTATTGGGCTATGGCTACACCTTC.

The sample holds a few counts of this clone. J is TRBJ2-7 and V is TRBV7-9; possible D gene TRBD1, 5 bases. Per the germline V gene, CDR1 is SEHNR and CDR2 is FQNEAQ (reference sequence). The V end was cut by 4 bases, the J end by 2 bases, with 12 bases between. The CDR3 totals 14 residues. CDR3 region: CASSWTNIAYEQYV. For the CDR3, the DNA is TGTGCCAGCAGCTGGACAAATATAGCCTACGAGCAGTACGTC.

The chain recombines TRBV30 with TRBJ2-5; a possible D gene is TRBD2 (5 bases). The germline gives CDR1 GTSNPN, CDR2 SVGIG (reference sequence). This CDR3 is built from 15 residues. Trimming pared 0 bases from V and 5 bases from J, leaving 16 bases between. The CDR3 DNA follows: TGTGCCTGGAGTGTAGTTGGACTCCCCCACGAGACCCAGTACTTC. Protein sequence: CAWSVVGLPHETQYF.

The rearrangement joins TRBV7-9 to TRBJ1-4, with D tentatively TRBD1 (5 bases). V shed 5 bases and J shed 4 bases, with 14 bases lying between them. Germline V gene data show CDR1 as SEHNR and CDR2 as FQNEAQ (reference sequence). CDR3 length equals 15 residues. The CDR3 is CASSPRAGNNEKLFF. DNA of the CDR3: TGTGCCAGCAGCCCCCGTGCAGGGAATAATGAAAAACTGTTTTTT.

This clone showed up just a few times. The V call is TRBV28, the J call TRBJ1-5; a weak D match, TRBD1 (6 bases). V was cut by 5 bases and J by 0 bases, with 14 bases left in between. Germline lookup yields CDR1 MDHEN and CDR2 SYDVKM. The CDR3 runs 16 residues. CDR3 bases: TGTGCCAGCAGTCCCCTGGAAGGGGGTAGCAATCAGCCCCAGCATTTT. It encodes CASSPLEGGSNQPQHF. Combining the CDR3 with reference TRBV28 and TRBJ1-5 gives the whole variable domain DVKVTQSSRYLVKRTGEKVFLECVQDMDHENMFWYRQDPGLGLRLIYFSYDVKMKEKGDIPEGYSVSREKKERFSLILESASTNQTSMYLCASSPLEGGSNQPQHFGDGTRLSIL.

This chain connects TRBV6-1 to TRBJ2-3, with 13 bases fitting TRBD2. This CDR3 spans 20 amino acids. Unmatched junction bases numbered 11, after V lost 2 bases and J lost 0 bases. Germline CDR1 is MNHNS and CDR2 is SASEGT. CDR3 in amino acids: CASSEIKGLAGELSTDTQYF. The DNA for the CDR3 is TGTGCCAGCAGTGAAATAAAAGGACTAGCGGGAGAGTTGAGCACAGATACGCAGTATTTT.

J is TRBJ1-5 and V is TRBV4-3; 9 bases map to TRBD1. In germline, CDR1 is LGHNA, CDR2 YSLEER. The V gene end was trimmed by 0 bases and the J gene end by 2 bases; junction bases not matched to a gene: 5. The CDR3 runs to 17 residues. Here the CDR3 reads CASSQDWTGARNQPQHF. The CDR3 region has the DNA TGCGCCAGCAGCCAAGACTGGACAGGGGCTCGCAATCAGCCCCAGCATTTT.

The chain is built from TRBV5-1 and TRBJ1-1; unclear D gene. The germline V gene encodes CDR1 SGHRS and CDR2 YFSETQ. This CDR3 is built from 14 residues. Trimming took off 6 bases at V and 0 bases at J, with 12 bases between the two ends. The CDR3 nucleotides are TGCGCCAGCAAAGGAGAAAACTTGAACACTGAAGCTTTCTTT. Translating it yields CASKGENLNTEAFF.

The chain is built from TRBV28 and TRBJ2-2, with D maybe TRBD1 (5 bases). The ends were cut back, 5 bases at V and 2 bases at J, with 9 bases in the middle. This CDR3 region has 14 residues. CDR1 is MDHEN and CDR2 is SYDVKM in the germline V gene. CDR3 nucleotide sequence: TGTGCCAGCAGTACTCAGGGCAACACCGGGGAGCTGTTTTTT. Translating it yields CASSTQGNTGELFF. The variable domain in full, with the rest retrieved from reference TRBV28 and TRBJ2-2, is DVKVTQSSRYLVKRTGEKVFLECVQDMDHENMFWYRQDPGLGLRLIYFSYDVKMKEKGDIPEGYSVSREKKERFSLILESASTNQTSMYLCASSTQGNTGELFFGEGSRLTVL.

The V gene is TRBV5-1, the J gene TRBJ1-2, with a weak D call TRBD1 (6 bases). Germline CDR1 is SGHRS and CDR2 is YFSETQ. Trimming stripped 5 bases from V and 7 bases from J, with 18 bases between. This CDR3 comprises 14 residues. The CDR3 region has the DNA TGCGCCAGCAGACTAAACAGGGACGAATCTGGCTACACCTTC. Its translation is CASRLNRDESGYTF.

The chain joins TRBV19 to TRBJ2-3, with 9 positions matching TRBD1. Unmatched junction bases numbered 6, after V lost 3 bases and J lost 5 bases. The germline CDR1 and CDR2 sequences are LNHDA and SQIVND (reference sequence). This CDR3 comprises 15 residues. CDR3 in DNA: TGTGCCAGTAGTATGGAGGGACAGGGCATAGATACGCAGTATTTT. Its protein is CASSMEGQGIDTQYF.

The rearrangement links TRBV9 to TRBJ1-2; unclear D gene. Trimming removed 0 bases from V and 3 bases from J, with 15 bases in between. CDR3 length: 16 residues. Germline CDR1 is SGDLS and CDR2 is YYNGEE. The CDR3 loop reads CASSVDLASRDYGYTF. The DNA of the CDR3 is TGTGCCAGCAGCGTAGATTTAGCCTCTCGGGACTATGGCTACACCTTC.

This clone was counted once. The same CDR3 is also encoded by other DNA sequences in this sample. The chain carries TRBV27 and TRBJ2-1; D is unclear. The V gene's germline CDR1 is MNHEY and CDR2 SMNVEV (reference sequence). V shed 2 bases and J shed 4 bases, with 12 bases lying between them. The length of the CDR3 is 15 residues. The chain's CDR3 is CASSLRLADYNEQFF. CDR3 nucleotides: TGTGCCAGCAGTTTACGCCTTGCAGATTACAATGAGCAGTTCTTC.

The rearrangement joins TRBV7-8 to TRBJ2-7; D is ambiguous. Germline CDR1 and CDR2: SGHVS and FQNEAQ. CDR3 size: 13 residues. V was trimmed by 1 base and J by 3 bases, leaving 7 bases between them. The CDR3 region is CASSLDTFYEQYF. In DNA, the CDR3 is TGTGCCAGCAGCTTAGACACATTCTACGAGCAGTACTTC.

V and J are TRBV9 and TRBJ1-1; 10 nucleotides align to TRBD1. This CDR3 is built from 16 residues. Germline V gene data show CDR1 as SGDLS and CDR2 as YYNGEE. Unmatched junction bases numbered 11, after V lost 2 bases and J lost 7 bases. In nucleotides, the CDR3 is TGTGCCAGCAGCGTCGACAGGGACAGGGGATTCCTTGAAGCTTTCTTT. It specifies CASSVDRDRGFLEAFF.

Only a few counts were recorded for this clone. The chain combines TRBV6-1 with TRBJ2-5; 13 nucleotides line up with TRBD2. The tail of the sequence fits TRBJ2-7 better, so the J call may be wrong. The CDR3 is 15 residues long. Germline V lookup: CDR1 MNHNS, CDR2 SASEGT. CDR3 sequence: CASTPGLAGSYEQYF. The CDR3 DNA reads as TGTGCCAGCACACCGGGACTAGCGGGATCCTACGAGCAGTACTTC.

The chain joins TRBV10-3 to TRBJ2-1, with 10 positions matching TRBD1. The CDR3 sequence is 15 residues long. J gave up 4 bases and V 6 bases, and 6 bases lay outside the gene matches. Looked up from germline, CDR1 is ENHRY and CDR2 is SYGVKD. The CDR3 sequence is CAISGGDRGYNEQFF. The CDR3 nucleotides are TGTGCCATCAGCGGGGGGGACAGGGGATACAATGAGCAGTTCTTC.

This clone was observed a handful of times. The rearrangement uses TRBV7-9 and TRBJ2-7; perhaps TRBD2 as D (6 bases). CDR1 and CDR2 from the germline V gene are SEHNR and FQNEAQ (reference sequence). V lost 5 bases to trimming and J lost 7 bases, with 18 bases between them. The CDR3 is 14 amino acids. In DNA form, the CDR3 reads TGTGCCAGCAGCCTCCTGGGACTTTCGGATGAGCAGTACTTC. This translates into CASSLLGLSDEQYF.

V gene TRBV5-6 combines with J gene TRBJ2-1, with D unclear. Germline V gives CDR1 SGHDT, CDR2 YYEEEE. Between the trimmed V and J ends, which lost 1 base and 2 bases, there was a span of 7 bases. The CDR3 is 14 amino acids. The CDR3 DNA follows: TGTGCCAGCAGCTTGTTACTCACCTACAATGAGCAGTTCTTC. This translates into CASSLLLTYNEQFF.

The chain links TRBV7-6 to TRBJ2-7, with TRBD1 as a possible D gene (5 bases). V was shortened by 2 bases and J by 4 bases, with 9 bases between the two germline ends. The CDR3 runs to 13 residues. Germline loops: CDR1 SGHVS, CDR2 FNYEAQ. The CDR3 bases are TGTGCCAGCAGCTTATCAGGGCGGTACGAGCAGTACTTC. Translating it yields CASSLSGRYEQYF. The full variable domain, rest sourced from reference TRBV7-6 and TRBJ2-7, is GAGVSQSPRYKVTKRGQDVALRCDPISGHVSLYWYRQALGQGPEFLTYFNYEAQQDKSGLPNDRFSAERPEGSISTLTIQRTEQRDSAMYRCASSLSGRYEQYFGPGTRLTVT.

The rearrangement uses TRBV18 and TRBJ1-4, with D perhaps matching TRBD1 (5 bases). V was cut by 2 bases and J by 8 bases, with 12 bases left in between. CDR1 and CDR2 (germline): KGHSH, LQKENI. The CDR3 spans 14 residues. CDR3 nucleotides: TGTGCCAGCTCACCAATAGACAGAGAAGAAAAACTGTTTTTT. Its protein is CASSPIDREEKLFF.